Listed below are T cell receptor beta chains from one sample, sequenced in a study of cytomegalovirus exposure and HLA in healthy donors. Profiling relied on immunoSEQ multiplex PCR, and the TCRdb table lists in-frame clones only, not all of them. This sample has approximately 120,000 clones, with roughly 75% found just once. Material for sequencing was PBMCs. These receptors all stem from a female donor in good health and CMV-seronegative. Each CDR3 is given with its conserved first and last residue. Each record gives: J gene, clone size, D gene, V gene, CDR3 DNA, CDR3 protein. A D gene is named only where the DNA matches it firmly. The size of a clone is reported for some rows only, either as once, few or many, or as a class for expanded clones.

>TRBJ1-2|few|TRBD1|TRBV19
TGTGCCAGTAGTATAGATCCGACAGGGCAAGACTATGGCTACACCTTC
CASSIDPTGQDYGYTF
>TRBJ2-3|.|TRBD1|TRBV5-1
TGCGCCAGCACGGGACAGGGGGCGAAAGATACGCAGTATTTT
CASTGQGAKDTQYF
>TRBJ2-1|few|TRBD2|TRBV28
TGTGCCAGCAGCCTGAAACTAGCGGGGAATGAGCAGTTCTTC
CASSLKLAGNEQFF
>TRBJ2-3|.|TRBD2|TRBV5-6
TGTGCCAGCAGCTTCACGACTAGCGACACAGATACGCAGTATTTT
CASSFTTSDTDTQYF
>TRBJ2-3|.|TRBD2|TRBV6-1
TGTGCCAGCAGTCAGCGGGGGAGCACAGATACGCAGTATTTT
CASSQRGSTDTQYF
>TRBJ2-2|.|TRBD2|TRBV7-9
TGTGCCAGCAGCCACGGACTAGCGGACAACACCGGGGAGCTGTTTTTT
CASSHGLADNTGELFF
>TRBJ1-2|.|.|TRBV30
TGTGCCTGGAGTGCCCTCCGAACATCGGGCTATGGCTACACCTTC
CAWSALRTSGYGYTF
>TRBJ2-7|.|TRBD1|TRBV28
TGTGCCAGCAGAATTACCGGGACAGGGTCCTACGAGCAGTACTTC
CASRITGTGSYEQYF
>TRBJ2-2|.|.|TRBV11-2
TGTGCCAGCAGCTTATTGGGGCCCGGGGAGCTGTTTTTT
CASSLLGPGELFF
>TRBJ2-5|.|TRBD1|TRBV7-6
TGTGCCAGCAGCTTTTCCGCTGGACAGGGGATAGAAGAGACCCAGTACTTC
CASSFSAGQGIEETQYF
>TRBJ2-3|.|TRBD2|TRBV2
TGTGCCAGCAGTCCCCGGCGGGAGGATACGCAGTATTTT
CASSPRREDTQYF
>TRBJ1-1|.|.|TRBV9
TGTGCCAGCAGCGTCGAGGTGGGGAACACTGAAGCTTTCTTT
CASSVEVGNTEAFF
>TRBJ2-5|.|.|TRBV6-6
TGTGCCAGTCAGTGGACGGGAAAAGAGACCCAGTACTTC
CASQWTGKETQYF
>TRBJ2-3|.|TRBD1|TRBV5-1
TGCGCCAGCAGCCCCGGGACAGGGTATGTAGGTACGCAGTATTTT
CASSPGTGYVGTQYF
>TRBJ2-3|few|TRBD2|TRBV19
TGTGCCAGTAGTCCCCTAGCGGGAGGAGCAACTGATACGCAGTATTTT
CASSPLAGGATDTQYF
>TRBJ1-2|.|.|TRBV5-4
TGTGCCAGCAGCTTGGTGGGGGCTGTTAATGGCTACACCTTC
CASSLVGAVNGYTF
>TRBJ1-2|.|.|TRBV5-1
TGCGCCAGCAGCTTGGCAGAGAACAGCTATGGCTACACCTTC
CASSLAENSYGYTF
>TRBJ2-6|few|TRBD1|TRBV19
TGTGCCAGTAGTCAGGACAGGGCTGGGGCCAACGTCCTGACTTTC
CASSQDRAGANVLTF
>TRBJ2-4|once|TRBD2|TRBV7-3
TGTGCCAGCAGCCAAGGGCCTAGCGGGAGCACTCAGTACTTC
CASSQGPSGSTQYF
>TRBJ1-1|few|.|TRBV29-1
TGCAGCGTTGGACACAGGAACACTGAAGCTTTCTTT
CSVGHRNTEAFF
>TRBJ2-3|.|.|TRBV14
TGTGCCAGCAGCCAAGATCCTCGGCGGCTGATCACAGATACGCAGTATTTT
CASSQDPRRLITDTQYF
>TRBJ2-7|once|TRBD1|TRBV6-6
TGTGCCAGCAGAGACAGACAGGGGGCGGGCTACGAGCAGTACTTC
CASRDRQGAGYEQYF
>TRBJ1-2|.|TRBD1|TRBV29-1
TGCAGCGTCAAAACAGGGACAGACAACTATGGCTACACCTTC
CSVKTGTDNYGYTF
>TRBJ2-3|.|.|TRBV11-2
TGTGCCAGCAGCTTACGGCGGCCGACTCACACAGATACGCAGTATTTT
CASSLRRPTHTDTQYF
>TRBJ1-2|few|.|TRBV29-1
TGCAGCGCCGCAGTGGGCATCTATGGCTACACCTTC
CSAAVGIYGYTF
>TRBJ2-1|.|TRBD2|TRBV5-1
TGCGCCAGCAGCCCACCCGGGACTAGCAATGAGCAGTTCTTC
CASSPPGTSNEQFF
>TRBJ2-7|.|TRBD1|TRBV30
TGTGCCTGGAGGAGGGACAGGGCGACGTACGAGCAGTACTTC
CAWRRDRATYEQYF
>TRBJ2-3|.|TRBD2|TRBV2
TGTGCCAGCAGACGGACTAGCGGGAATGACGCAGATACGCAGTATTTT
CASRRTSGNDADTQYF
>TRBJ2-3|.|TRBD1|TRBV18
TGTGCCAGCTCACCACCGGGGACAGGATCGACAGATACGCAGTATTTT
CASSPPGTGSTDTQYF
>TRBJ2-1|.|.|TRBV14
TGTGCCAGCAGCCAAGCCGACGGGGCCTCGGGAGTCAATGAGCAGTTCTTC
CASSQADGASGVNEQFF
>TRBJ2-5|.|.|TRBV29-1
TGCAGCGTAAGACTAAACCAAGAGACCCAGTACTTC
CSVRLNQETQYF
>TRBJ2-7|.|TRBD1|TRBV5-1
TGCGCCAGCAGCTGGGCCGGGACAGGGTGGGACGAGCAGTACTTC
CASSWAGTGWDEQYF
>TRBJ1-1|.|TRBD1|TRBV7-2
TGTGCCAGCAGCTCACAGGGGGGGAACACTGAAGCTTTCTTT
CASSSQGGNTEAFF
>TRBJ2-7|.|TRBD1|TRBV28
TGTGCCAGCAGTCTCGGGACAGTGCCGTCCTACGAGCAGTACTTC
CASSLGTVPSYEQYF
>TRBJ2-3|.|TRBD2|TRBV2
TGTGCCAGCAGTGGATTGCTAGCGGGAAACACAGATACGCAGTATTTT
CASSGLLAGNTDTQYF
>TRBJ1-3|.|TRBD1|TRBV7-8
TGTGCCAGCAGCTTAGGAACCGGGACAGGGGGAAACACCATATATTTT
CASSLGTGTGGNTIYF
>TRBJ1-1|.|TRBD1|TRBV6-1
TGTGCCAGCAGTCGACAGGGAAACACTGAAGCTTTCTTT
CASSRQGNTEAFF
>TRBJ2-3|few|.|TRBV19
TGTGCCAGTAGTATGGGCGAACTAGATACGCAGTATTTT
CASSMGELDTQYF
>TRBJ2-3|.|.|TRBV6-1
TGTGCCAGCAGTGAAAGGACGTGGGGGGGCCTTGCAGATACGCAGTATTTT
CASSERTWGGLADTQYF
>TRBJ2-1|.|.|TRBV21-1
TGTGCCACCACGCGCTGGGGAGGGCCGGGAAATGAGCAGTTCTTC
CATTRWGGPGNEQFF
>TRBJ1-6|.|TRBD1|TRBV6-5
TGTGCCAGCAGTTACGGTGGGACAGGTGCCTCACCCCTCCACTTT
CASSYGGTGASPLHF
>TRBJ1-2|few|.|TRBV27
TGTGCCAGCAGTTTAAAAGGAGCCTACTTCTATGGCTACACCTTC
CASSLKGAYFYGYTF
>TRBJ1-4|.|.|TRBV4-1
TGCGCCAGCAGCCAAAGCCTAGCGGTAGGGTGGAAACTGTTTTTT
CASSQSLAVGWKLFF
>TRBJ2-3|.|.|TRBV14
TGTGCCAGCAGCCAAGAGGGCTACTGGGCAGATACGCAGTATTTT
CASSQEGYWADTQYF
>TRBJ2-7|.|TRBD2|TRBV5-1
TGCGCCAGCAGCGCAGCGCCGGGACTAGCGGAATACTCCTACGAGCAGTACTTC
CASSAAPGLAEYSYEQYF
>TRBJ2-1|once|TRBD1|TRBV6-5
TGTGCCAGCAGGCCTGGGACAGGGCCCGTTGGTGAGCAGTTCTTC
CASRPGTGPVGEQFF
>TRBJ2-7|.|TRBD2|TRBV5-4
TGTGCCAGCAGCCCCCGGACTAGCGGGATCCTCGCTGAGCAGTACTTC
CASSPRTSGILAEQYF
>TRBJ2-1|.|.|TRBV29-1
TGCAGCGTTGTGCGGGATGGCGAAGAATCCTACAATGAGCAGTTCTTC
CSVVRDGEESYNEQFF
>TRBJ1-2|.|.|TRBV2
TGTGCCAGCAGACAGGATGGCTACACCTTC
CASRQDGYTF
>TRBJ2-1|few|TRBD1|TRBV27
TGTGCCAGCAGTGGGACAGGTTCCCATGAGCAGTTCTTC
CASSGTGSHEQFF
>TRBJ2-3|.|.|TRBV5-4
TGTGCCAGCAGTGACCGGGGCACAGATACGCAGTATTTT
CASSDRGTDTQYF